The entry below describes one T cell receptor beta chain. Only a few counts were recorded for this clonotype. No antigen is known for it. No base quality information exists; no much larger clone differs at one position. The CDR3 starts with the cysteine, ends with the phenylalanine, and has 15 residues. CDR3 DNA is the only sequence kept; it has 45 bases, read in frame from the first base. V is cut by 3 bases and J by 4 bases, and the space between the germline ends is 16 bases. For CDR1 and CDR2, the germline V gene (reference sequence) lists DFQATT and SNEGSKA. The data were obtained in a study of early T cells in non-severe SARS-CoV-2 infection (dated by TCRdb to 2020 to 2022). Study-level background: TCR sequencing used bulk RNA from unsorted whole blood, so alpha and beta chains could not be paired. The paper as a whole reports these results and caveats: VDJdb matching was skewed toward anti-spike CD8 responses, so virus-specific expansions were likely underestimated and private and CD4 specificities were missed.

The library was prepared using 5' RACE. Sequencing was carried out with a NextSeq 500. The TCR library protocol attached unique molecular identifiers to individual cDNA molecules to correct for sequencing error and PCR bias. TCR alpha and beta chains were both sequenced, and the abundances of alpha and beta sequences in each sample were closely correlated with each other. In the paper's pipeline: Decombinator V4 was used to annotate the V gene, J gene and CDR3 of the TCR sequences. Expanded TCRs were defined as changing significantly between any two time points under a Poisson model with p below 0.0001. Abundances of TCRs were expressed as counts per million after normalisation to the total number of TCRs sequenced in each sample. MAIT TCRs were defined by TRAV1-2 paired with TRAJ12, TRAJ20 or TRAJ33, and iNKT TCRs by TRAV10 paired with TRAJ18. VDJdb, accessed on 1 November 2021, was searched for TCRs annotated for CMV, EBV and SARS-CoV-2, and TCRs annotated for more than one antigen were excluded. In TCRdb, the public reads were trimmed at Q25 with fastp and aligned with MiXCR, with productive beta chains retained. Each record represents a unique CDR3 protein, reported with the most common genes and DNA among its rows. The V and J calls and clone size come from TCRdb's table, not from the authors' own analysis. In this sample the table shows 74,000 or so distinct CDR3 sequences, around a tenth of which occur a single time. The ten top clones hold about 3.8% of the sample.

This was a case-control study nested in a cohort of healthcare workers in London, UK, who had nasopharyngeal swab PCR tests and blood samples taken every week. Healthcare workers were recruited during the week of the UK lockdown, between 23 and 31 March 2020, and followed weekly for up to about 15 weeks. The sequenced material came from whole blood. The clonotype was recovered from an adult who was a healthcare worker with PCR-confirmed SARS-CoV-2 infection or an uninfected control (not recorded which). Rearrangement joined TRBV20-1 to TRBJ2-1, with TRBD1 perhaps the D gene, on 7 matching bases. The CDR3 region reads CSASLRGQNYNEQFF. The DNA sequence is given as TGCAGTGCTAGTCTGCGGGGACAGAATTACAATGAGCAGTTCTTC.